The clone carrying this T cell receptor beta chain was detected only a few times. Its antigen is unknown. This sample is part of a study of cytomegalovirus exposure and HLA in healthy donors. General study points: Overall, approximately 180 TCR beta chains were annotated as cytomegalovirus-associated. The tendency of first-cohort TCR clusters to co-occur in the 120 or so validation repertoires emerged from a later analysis.

This CDR3 comprises 16 residues. Method: immunoSEQ multiplex PCR; TCRdb's copy keeps in-frame clones and lacks some. The profile shows more than 140,000 clones, roughly nine tenths of them singletons. This chain joins TRBV21-1 and TRBJ2-7; the table calls TRBD2, which could not be checked here. TRBV21-1 is termed a pseudogene. This TCR was sampled from a woman aged 18-29 years in good health and CMV-seropositive. The specimen sequenced was PBMCs. The chain's CDR3 is CASTQVVAEISYEQYF. As DNA, the CDR3 is TGTGCCAGCACCCAGGTGGTAGCGGAGATCTCCTACGAGCAGTACTTC.